This T cell receptor beta chain was sequenced in a study of CD8 T cells in Susac syndrome. After extraction with the RNeasy kit, about 0.45 to 1 ug of the RNA was reverse transcribed using random hexamers. TCRdb reanalysed the immunoSEQ multiplex PCR reads using MiXCR and keeps one entry per CDR3 protein. The table has approximately 120,000 distinct CDR3 sequences, 93% seen once. The multiple sclerosis control group was made up of treatment-naive patients with stable or active relapsing-remitting disease. The CD8+ and CD4+ T cells were isolated magnetically using a negative isolation approach, whereas the TEMRA cells were enriched by FACS. This CDR3 has 17 amino acids. V lost 2 bases and J lost 4; bases outside the gene matches: 12. Germline values: CDR1 SGDLS, CDR2 YYNGEE. With respect to this clonotype: As yet, its antigen is unknown.

Study results and caveats: The study recognized that its TCR sequencing and HLA analysis covered a relatively small number of individuals.

The receptor's source is a human donor with multiple sclerosis. The chain uses TRBV9 and TRBJ1-3; 7 bases match TRBD1. Sequencing used CD8+ T cells from PBMCs. CDR3 amino acids: CASSVSTWGQFGNTIYF. The CDR3 DNA follows: TGTGCCAGCAGCGTTAGTACCTGGGGACAGTTCGGAAACACCATATATTTT.